This TCR beta chain is drawn from a study of blood T cell repertoires in COVID-19. Turning to the study itself: COVID-19 samples from acute and convalescent phases originated in the United States, Italy and Spain. T cells, B-cell-depleted T cells, or PBMCs supplied cDNA or gDNA.

This study enrolled people aged about 18 to 100 from roughly 22 US geographic areas. Germline CDR1 and CDR2: LGHDT and YNNKEL (reference sequence). The V segment lost 3 bases and the J segment 11 bases; nucleotides outside the gene matches: 14. The CDR3 runs to 16 residues. Data came from immunoSEQ multiplex PCR; TCRdb stores just in-frame clones and leaves some out. Of fewer than 500,000 clones listed, about 90% are singletons. This rearrangement joins TRBV3-1 (or the pseudogene TRBV3-2) to TRBJ2-3; 10 nucleotides agree with TRBD2. The sequence came from a woman aged 18-29 years who had recovered from COVID-19. The sequenced sample was PBMCs or T cells enriched from blood (not recorded which). This CDR3 reads CASSHLTSGTLGRQYF. In DNA form, the CDR3 reads TGTGCCAGCAGCCATCTCACTAGCGGGACCCTCGGGAGGCAGTATTTT.